Listed below are T cell receptor beta chains from one sample, sequenced in a study of tumor-infiltrating lymphocytes in localized non-small cell lung cancer. The data were produced by immunoSEQ multiplex PCR, yet TCRdb's version contains in-frame clones alone and is incomplete. The sample has several thousand clones, over 60% seen once. Sequenced: lung tumor tissue. These receptors came from a human donor with non-small cell lung cancer. CDR3s include the opening cysteine and the closing phenylalanine or tryptophan. Each record gives: V gene, CDR3 protein.

v_call: TRBV9
cdr3_aa: CASSKTGGNTEAFF

v_call: TRBV27
cdr3_aa: CASSGSYF

v_call: TRBV14
cdr3_aa: CASSQRQGGTDTQYF

v_call: TRBV5-4
cdr3_aa: CASRQRGGRLQTQYF

v_call: TRBV6-1
cdr3_aa: CASSEARKNTQYF

v_call: TRBV6-1
cdr3_aa: CASSGAIGRDTEAFF

v_call: TRBV6-5
cdr3_aa: CASSPSGLASYEQYF

v_call: TRBV5-1
cdr3_aa: CASSLGTGVRNTEAFF

v_call: TRBV12-5
cdr3_aa: CASTLDRLNTGELFF

v_call: TRBV6-5
cdr3_aa: CASRLSSSYNEQFF

v_call: TRBV6-5
cdr3_aa: CASSYGQWGGGELFF

v_call: TRBV27
cdr3_aa: CASSPDWPPEAFF

v_call: TRBV5-1
cdr3_aa: CASSLGTGRVNTGELFF

v_call: TRBV5-1
cdr3_aa: CASSLTGGVYNEQFF